Below, one T cell receptor (beta chain) is given with its context. The antigen remains undetermined. Naive CD8 cells were CD45RO-negative, positively selected for CCR7, excluding terminally differentiated effector memory CD45RA+ cells. Clones were sequenced by immunoSEQ multiplex PCR, and TCRdb holds only the in-frame ones, with some missing. The sample lists about 2 million clones, about 95% occurring once. This specimen comes from a study of shared clonotypes between healthy human individuals. Overall study: CD4 naive and CD4 memory each took three plates per donor, while CD8 naive took two and CD8 memory one. Study-level findings and limits: The study drew on few donors, limiting represented genetic and exposure-history diversity.

The receptor was isolated from a man between 18 and 35 years old in good health. Input material: naive CD8+ T cells sorted from blood.

Here the CDR3 reads CASRPPGGEQFF. DNA of the CDR3: TGTGCCAGCAGACCCCCGGGAGGCGAGCAGTTCTTC. The J gene is TRBJ2-1, the V gene TRBV7-9, with 7 bases matching TRBD2. CDR1 is SEHNR, CDR2 FQNEAQ, per germline (reference sequence). The CDR3 sequence is 12 residues long. V shed 6 bases, J shed 10 bases, and the junction held 6 bases outside the gene matches.